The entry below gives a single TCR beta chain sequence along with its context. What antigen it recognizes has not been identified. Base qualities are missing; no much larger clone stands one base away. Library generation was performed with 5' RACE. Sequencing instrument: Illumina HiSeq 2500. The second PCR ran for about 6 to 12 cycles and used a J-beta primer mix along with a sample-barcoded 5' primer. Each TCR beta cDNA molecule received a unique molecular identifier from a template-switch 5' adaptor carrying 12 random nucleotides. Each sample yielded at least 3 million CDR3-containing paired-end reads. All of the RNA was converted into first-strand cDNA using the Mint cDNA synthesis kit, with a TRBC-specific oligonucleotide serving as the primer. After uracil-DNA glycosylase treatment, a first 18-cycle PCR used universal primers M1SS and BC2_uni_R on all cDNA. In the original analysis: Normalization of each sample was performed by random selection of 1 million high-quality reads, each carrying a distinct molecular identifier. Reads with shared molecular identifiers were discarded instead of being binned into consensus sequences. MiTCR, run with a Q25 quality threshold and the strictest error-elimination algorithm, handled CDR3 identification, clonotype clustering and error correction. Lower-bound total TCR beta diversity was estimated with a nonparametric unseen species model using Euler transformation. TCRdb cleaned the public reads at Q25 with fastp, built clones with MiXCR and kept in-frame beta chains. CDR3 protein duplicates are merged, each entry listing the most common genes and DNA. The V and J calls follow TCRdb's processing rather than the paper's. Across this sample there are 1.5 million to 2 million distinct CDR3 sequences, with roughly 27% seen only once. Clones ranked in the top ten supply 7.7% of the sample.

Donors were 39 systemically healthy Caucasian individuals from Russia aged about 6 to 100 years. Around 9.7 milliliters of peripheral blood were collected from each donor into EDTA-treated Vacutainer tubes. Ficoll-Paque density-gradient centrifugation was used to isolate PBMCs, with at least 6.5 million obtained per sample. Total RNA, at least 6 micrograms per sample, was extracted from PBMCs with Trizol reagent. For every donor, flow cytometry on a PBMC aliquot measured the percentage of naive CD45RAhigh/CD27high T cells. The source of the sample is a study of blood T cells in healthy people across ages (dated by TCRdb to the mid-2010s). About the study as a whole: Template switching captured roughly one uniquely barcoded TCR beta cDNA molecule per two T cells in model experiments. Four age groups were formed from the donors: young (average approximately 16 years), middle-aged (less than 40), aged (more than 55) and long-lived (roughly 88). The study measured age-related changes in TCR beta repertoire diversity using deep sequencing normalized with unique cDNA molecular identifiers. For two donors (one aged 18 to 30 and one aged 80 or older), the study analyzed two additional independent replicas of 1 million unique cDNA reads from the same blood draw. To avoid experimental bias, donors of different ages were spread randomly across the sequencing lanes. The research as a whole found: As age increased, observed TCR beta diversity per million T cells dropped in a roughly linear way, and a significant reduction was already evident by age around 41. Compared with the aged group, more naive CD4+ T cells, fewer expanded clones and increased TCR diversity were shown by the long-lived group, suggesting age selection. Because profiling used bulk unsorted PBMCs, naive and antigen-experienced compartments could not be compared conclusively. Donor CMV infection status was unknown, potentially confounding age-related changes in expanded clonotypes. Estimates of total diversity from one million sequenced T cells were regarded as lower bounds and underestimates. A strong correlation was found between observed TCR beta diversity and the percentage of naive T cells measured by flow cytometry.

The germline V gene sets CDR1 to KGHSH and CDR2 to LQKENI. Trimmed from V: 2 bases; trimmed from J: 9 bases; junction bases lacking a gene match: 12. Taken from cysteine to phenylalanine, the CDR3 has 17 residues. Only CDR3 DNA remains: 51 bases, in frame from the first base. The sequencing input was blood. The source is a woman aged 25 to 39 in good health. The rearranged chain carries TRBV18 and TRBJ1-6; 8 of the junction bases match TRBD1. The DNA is TGTGCCAGCTCACCATGGGCTGGACAGGGCGCTGGTTCACCCCTCCACTTT. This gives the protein CASSPWAGQGAGSPLHF. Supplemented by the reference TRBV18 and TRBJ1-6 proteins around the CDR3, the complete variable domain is NAGVMQNPRHLVRRRGQEARLRCSPMKGHSHVYWYRQLPEEGLKFMVYLQKENIIDESGMPKERFSAEFPKEGPSILRIQQVVRGDSAAYFCASSPWAGQGAGSPLHFGNGTRLTVT.